This TCR beta chain was sequenced in a study of blood T cells in healthy people across ages. Overall study: Every two T cells gave about one barcoded beta molecule via template switching. Study-wide results and limits: Measured against age, TCR beta diversity per million T cells decreased in a roughly linear manner.

PCR was performed a second time for about 6 to 11 cycles using a sample-barcoded 5' primer and a J-beta primer mix. Each TCR beta cDNA got a 12-nucleotide random molecular identifier. MiXCR was run by TCRdb on the 5' RACE reads, yielding one entry per CDR3 protein. This sample has roughly 700,000 distinct CDR3 sequences, with 25% found just once. In the case of this clonotype: The antigen is undetermined.

Separately, the same data were catalogued under a study of T cells of mothers and their children.

This clonotype originated in a boy younger than 18 in good health. Sequencing was done on a sample of blood.

The CDR3 spells CASSLDWGLTYEQYF. CDR3 coding DNA: TGCGCCAGCAGCTTGGACTGGGGTTTAACCTACGAGCAGTACTTC. The chain has TRBV5-1 and TRBJ2-7; the D is unclear. CDR3 size: 15 residues. V was shortened by 0 bases and J by 2 bases, with 12 bases between the two germline ends. Looked up from germline, CDR1 is SGHRS and CDR2 is YFSETQ.